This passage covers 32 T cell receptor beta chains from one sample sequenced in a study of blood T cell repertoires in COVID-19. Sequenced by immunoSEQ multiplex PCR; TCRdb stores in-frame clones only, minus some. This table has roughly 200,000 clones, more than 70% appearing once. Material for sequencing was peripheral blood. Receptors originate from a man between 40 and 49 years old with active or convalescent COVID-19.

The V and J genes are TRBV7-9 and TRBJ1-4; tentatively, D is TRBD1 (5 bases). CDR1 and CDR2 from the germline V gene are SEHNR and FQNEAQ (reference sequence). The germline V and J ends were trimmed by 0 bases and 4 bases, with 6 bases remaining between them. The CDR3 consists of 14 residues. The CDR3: CASSLAQGNEKLFF. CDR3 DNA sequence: TGTGCCAGCAGCTTAGCGCAGGGTAATGAAAAACTGTTTTTT.

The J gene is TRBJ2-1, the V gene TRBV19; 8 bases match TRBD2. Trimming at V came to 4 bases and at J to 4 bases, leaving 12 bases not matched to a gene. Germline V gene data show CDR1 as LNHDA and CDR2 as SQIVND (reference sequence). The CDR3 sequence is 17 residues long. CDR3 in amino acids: CASSRVQLGGVYNEQFF. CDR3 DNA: TGTGCCAGTAGTAGGGTTCAGCTCGGGGGGGTATACAATGAGCAGTTCTTC.

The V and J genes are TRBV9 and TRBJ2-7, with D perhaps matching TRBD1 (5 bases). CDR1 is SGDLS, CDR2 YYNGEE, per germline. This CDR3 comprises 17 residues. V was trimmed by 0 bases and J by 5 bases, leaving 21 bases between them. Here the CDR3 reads CASSVGLKGSSFHEQYF. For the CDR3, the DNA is TGTGCCAGCAGCGTAGGGCTCAAGGGGTCGAGTTTCCACGAGCAGTACTTC.

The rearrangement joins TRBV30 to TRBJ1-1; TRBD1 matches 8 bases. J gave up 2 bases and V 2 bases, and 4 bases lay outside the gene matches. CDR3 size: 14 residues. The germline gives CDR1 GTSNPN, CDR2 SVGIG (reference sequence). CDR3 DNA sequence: TGTGCCTGGAGTACAGGGGGATTCAACACTGAAGCTTTCTTT. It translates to CAWSTGGFNTEAFF.

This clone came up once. The CDR3: CARLAFMNTEAFF. The CDR3 nucleotides read TGTGCCAGGTTAGCCTTTATGAACACTGAAGCTTTCTTT. The V and J genes are TRBV19 and TRBJ1-1; no reliable D call. The CDR3 is 13 amino acids. The V gene's germline CDR1 is LNHDA and CDR2 SQIVND (reference sequence). V was clipped by 9 bases and J by 0 bases, with 11 bases between them.

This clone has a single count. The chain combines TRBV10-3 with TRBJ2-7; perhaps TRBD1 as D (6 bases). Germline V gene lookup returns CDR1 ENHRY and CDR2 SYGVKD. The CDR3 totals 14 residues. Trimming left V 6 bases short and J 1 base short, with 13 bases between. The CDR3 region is CAIRPSDRSYEQYF. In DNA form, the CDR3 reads TGTGCCATCAGACCCTCGGACAGATCCTACGAGCAGTACTTC.

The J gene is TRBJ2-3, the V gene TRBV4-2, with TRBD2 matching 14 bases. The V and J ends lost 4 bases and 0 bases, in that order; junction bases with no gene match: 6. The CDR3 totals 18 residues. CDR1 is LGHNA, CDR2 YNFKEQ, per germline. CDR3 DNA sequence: TGTGCCAGCAGCCCCGGACTAGCGGGGGGAACTAGCACAGATACGCAGTATTTT. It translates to CASSPGLAGGTSTDTQYF.

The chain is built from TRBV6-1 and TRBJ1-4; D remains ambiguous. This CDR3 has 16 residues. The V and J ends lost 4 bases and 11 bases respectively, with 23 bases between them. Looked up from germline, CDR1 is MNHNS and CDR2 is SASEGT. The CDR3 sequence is CASSVAAAAKVGKLFF. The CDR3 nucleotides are TGTGCCAGCAGTGTCGCGGCAGCGGCTAAAGTAGGGAAACTGTTTTTT.

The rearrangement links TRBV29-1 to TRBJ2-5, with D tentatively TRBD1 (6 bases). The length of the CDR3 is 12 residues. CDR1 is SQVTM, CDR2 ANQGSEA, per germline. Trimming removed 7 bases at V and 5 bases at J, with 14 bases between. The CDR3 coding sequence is TGCAGCGGCGGACAGCTTCGGGAGACCCAGTACTTC. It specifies CSGGQLRETQYF.

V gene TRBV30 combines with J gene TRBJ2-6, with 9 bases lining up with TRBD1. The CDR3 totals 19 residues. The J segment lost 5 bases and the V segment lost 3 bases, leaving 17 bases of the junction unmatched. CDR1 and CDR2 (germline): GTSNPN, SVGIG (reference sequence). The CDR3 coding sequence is TGTGCCTGGAGGGACAGGGGAATCCTGTTTCCTCGGAGGGCCAACGTCCTGACTTTC. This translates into CAWRDRGILFPRRANVLTF.

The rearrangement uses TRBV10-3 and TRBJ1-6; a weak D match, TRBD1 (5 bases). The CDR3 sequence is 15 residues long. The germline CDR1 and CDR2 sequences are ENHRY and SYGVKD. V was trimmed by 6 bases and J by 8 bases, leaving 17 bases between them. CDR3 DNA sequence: TGTGCCATCAGGGCCCGGGACTTCCCGGATTCACCCCTCCACTTT. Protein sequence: CAIRARDFPDSPLHF.

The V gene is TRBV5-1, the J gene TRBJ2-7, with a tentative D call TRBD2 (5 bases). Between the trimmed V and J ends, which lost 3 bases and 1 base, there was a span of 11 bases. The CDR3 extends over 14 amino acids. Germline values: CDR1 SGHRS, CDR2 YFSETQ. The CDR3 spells CASSSGSGSYEQYF. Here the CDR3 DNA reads TGCGCCAGCAGCTCGGGGAGCGGATCCTACGAGCAGTACTTC. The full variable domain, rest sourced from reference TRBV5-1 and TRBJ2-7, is KAGVTQTPRYLIKTRGQQVTLSCSPISGHRSVSWYQQTPGQGLQFLFEYFSETQRNKGNFPGRFSGRQFSNSRSEMNVSTLELGDSALYLCASSSGSGSYEQYFGPGTRLTVT.

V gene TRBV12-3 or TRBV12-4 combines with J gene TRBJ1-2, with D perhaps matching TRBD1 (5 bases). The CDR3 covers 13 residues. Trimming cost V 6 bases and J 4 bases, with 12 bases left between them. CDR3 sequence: CASRNSGGYGYTF. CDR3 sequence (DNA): TGTGCCAGCAGAAATTCGGGGGGCTATGGCTACACCTTC.

The CDR3 DNA is TGTGCCATCAATCAGGGGTCACTACTCACCGGGGAGCTGTTTTTT. As protein: CAINQGSLLTGELFF. V gene TRBV10-3 combines with J gene TRBJ2-2, with D tentatively TRBD1 (6 bases). V dropped 7 bases and J dropped 4 bases, with 16 bases sitting between them. Germline V lookup: CDR1 ENHRY, CDR2 SYGVKD. The CDR3 loop spans 15 amino acids.

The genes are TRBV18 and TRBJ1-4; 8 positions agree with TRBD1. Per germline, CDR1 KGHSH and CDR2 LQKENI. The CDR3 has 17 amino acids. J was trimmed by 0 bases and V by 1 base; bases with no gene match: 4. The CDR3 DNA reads TGTGCCAGCTCACCACGGGACAGGTTTGCAACTAATGAAAAACTGTTTTTT. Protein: CASSPRDRFATNEKLFF.

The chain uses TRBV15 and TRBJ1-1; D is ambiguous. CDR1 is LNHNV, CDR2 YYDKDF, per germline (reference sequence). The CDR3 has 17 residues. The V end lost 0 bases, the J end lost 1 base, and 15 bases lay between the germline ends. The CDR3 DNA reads TGTGCCACCAGCAGAGATCAGAGGGTTTCTTCGAACACTGAAGCTTTCTTT. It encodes CATSRDQRVSSNTEAFF.

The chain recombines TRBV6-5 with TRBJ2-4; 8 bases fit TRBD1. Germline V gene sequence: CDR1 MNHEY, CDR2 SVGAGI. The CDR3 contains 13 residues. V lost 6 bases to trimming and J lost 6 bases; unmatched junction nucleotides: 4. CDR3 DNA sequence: TGTGCCAGCAGAGGACAGGGTCTAAACATTCAGTACTTC. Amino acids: CASRGQGLNIQYF.

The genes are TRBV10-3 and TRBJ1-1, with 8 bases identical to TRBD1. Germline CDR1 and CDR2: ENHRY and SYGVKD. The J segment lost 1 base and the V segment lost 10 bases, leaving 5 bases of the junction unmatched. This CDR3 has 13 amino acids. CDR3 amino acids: CATAGQENTEAFF. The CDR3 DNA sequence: TGTGCCACCGCGGGACAGGAGAACACTGAAGCTTTCTTT.

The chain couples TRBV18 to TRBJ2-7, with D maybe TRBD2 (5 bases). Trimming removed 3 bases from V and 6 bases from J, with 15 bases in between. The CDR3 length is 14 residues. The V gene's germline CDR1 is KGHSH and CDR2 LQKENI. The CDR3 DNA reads TGTGCCAGCTCACCGGAGGTCTGGGGTGCCGAGCAGTACTTC. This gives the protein CASSPEVWGAEQYF.

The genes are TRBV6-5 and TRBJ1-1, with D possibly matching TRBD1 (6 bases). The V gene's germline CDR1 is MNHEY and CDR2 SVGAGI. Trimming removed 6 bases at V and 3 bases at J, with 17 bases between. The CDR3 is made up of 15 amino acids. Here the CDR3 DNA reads TGTGCCAGCAGGGGGGCTGGGGGAGGGGACACTGAAGCTTTCTTT. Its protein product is CASRGAGGGDTEAFF.

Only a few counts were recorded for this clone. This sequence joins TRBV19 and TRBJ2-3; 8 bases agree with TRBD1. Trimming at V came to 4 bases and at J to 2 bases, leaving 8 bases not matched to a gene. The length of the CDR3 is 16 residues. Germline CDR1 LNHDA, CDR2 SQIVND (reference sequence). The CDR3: CASSTTGVVLTDTQYF. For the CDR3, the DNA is TGTGCCAGTAGTACGACAGGGGTGGTCCTCACAGATACGCAGTATTTT.

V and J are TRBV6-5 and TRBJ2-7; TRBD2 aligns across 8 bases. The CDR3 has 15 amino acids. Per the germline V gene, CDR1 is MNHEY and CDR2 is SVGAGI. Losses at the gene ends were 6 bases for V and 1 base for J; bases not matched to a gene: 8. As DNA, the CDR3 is TGTGCCAGCAGGAGAGGGACTAGTGGGTCCTACGAGCAGTACTTC. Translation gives CASRRGTSGSYEQYF.

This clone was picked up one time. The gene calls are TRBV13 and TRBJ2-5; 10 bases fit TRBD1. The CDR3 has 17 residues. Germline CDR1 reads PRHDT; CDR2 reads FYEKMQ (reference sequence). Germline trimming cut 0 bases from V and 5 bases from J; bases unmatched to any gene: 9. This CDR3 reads CASSLGLTDRGKETQYF. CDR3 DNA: TGTGCCAGCAGCTTAGGCCTAACGGACAGGGGGAAGGAGACCCAGTACTTC.

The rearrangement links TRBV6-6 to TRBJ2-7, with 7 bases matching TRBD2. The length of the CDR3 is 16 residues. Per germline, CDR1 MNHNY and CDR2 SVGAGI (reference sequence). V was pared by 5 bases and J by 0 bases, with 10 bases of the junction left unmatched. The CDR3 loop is CASSGPTSENSYEQYF. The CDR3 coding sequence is TGTGCCAGCAGTGGCCCCACTAGCGAGAACTCCTACGAGCAGTACTTC.

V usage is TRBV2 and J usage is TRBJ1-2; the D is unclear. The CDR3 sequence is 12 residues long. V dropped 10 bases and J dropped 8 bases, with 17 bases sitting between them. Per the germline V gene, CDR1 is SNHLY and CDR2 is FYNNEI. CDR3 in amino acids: CATRRGSIGYTF. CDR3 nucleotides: TGTGCCACCCGTCGAGGCTCTATCGGCTACACCTTC.

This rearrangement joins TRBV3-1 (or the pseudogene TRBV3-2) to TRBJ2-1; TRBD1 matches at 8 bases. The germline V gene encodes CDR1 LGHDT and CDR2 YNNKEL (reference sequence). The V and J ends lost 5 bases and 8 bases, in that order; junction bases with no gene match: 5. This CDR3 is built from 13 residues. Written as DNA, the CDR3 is TGTGCCAGCAGCAAACAGGGGGTCGATGAGCAGTTCTTC. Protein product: CASSKQGVDEQFF.

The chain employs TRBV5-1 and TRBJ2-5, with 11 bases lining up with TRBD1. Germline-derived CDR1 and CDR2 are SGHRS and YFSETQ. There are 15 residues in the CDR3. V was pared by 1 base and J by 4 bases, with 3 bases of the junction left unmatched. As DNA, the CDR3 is TGCGCCAGCAGCTTGATGGGACAGGGGGGAGAGACCCAGTACTTC. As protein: CASSLMGQGGETQYF.

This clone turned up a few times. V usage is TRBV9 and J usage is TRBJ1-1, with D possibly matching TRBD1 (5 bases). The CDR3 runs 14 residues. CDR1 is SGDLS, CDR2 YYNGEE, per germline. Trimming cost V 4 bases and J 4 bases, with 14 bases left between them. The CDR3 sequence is CASSPIGEGTEAFF. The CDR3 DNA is TGTGCCAGCAGCCCAATAGGGGAGGGCACTGAAGCTTTCTTT.

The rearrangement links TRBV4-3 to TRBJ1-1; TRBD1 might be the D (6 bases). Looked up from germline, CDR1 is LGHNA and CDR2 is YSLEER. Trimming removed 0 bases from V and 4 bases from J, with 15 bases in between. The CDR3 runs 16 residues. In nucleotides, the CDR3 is TGCGCCAGCAGCCAAGAAATCGGGGGGCTGGGCACTGAAGCTTTCTTT. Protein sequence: CASSQEIGGLGTEAFF.

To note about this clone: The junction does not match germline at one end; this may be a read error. For the CDR3, the DNA is TGTGCCAGCTCACTTTTAGTTGACAGGGCAGCCAAATTC. It translates to CASSLLVDRAAKF. This rearrangement joins TRBV18 to TRBJ2-7; 7 positions agree with TRBD1. The CDR3 loop spans 13 amino acids. CDR1 KGHSH and CDR2 LQKENI come from the germline V gene.

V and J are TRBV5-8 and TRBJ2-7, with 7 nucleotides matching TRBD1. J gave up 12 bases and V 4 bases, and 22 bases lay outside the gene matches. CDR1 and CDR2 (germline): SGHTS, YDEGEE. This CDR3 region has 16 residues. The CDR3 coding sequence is TGTGCCAGCAGCCCTCCCCTGACAGGGTTAATTTCTATTCGGTACTTC. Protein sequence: CASSPPLTGLISIRYF.

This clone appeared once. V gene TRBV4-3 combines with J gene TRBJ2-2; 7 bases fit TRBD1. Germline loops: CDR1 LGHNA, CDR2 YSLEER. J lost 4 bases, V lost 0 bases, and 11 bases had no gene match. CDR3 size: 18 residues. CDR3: CASSQETGQMFGTGELFF. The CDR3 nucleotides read TGCGCCAGCAGCCAAGAGACGGGACAGATGTTTGGCACCGGGGAGCTGTTTTTT.